These 20 T cell receptor beta chains share one sample of origin, sequenced in a study of shared clonotypes between healthy human individuals. The data were produced by immunoSEQ multiplex PCR, yet TCRdb's version contains in-frame clones alone and is incomplete. Found here are about 320,000 clones, about nine tenths of them singletons; the top ten hold about 17%. Sequenced: memory CD8+ T cells sorted from blood. The sample's subset: CD45RO+ cells pooled with CCR7-negative TemRA cells. The receptors were sampled from a man aged 18 to 29 in good health.

The J gene is TRBJ2-3, the V gene TRBV6-6; the D is unclear. V was cut by 7 bases and J by 2 bases, with 19 bases left in between. Looked up from germline, CDR1 is MNHNY and CDR2 is SVGAGI (reference sequence). The CDR3 consists of 16 residues. CDR3 coding DNA: TGTGCCAGCACCCCGGACCGATACGGGTTCACAGATACGCAGTATTTT. Its protein is CASTPDRYGFTDTQYF.

The table lists this clone with a count of one. The gene calls are TRBV28 and TRBJ2-7; 10 bases are shared with TRBD1. The CDR3 spans 14 residues. The junction had 3 bases not matched to a gene; V was cut back by 4 bases and J by 3 bases. Per germline, CDR1 MDHEN and CDR2 SYDVKM. In DNA form, the CDR3 reads TGTGCCAGCAGTTCCGGGACAGGGGACTACGAGCAGTACTTC. It encodes CASSSGTGDYEQYF.

This sequence joins TRBV28 and TRBJ1-5, with no clear D. V dropped 6 bases and J dropped 0 bases, with 12 bases sitting between them. The CDR3 runs to 15 residues. Germline loops: CDR1 MDHEN, CDR2 SYDVKM. Here the CDR3 DNA reads TGTGCCAGCAGCGACACCCTTTATAGCAATCAGCCCCAGCATTTT. This sequence encodes CASSDTLYSNQPQHF.

This clone was seen at least ten times. This chain links TRBV9 with TRBJ2-1; D possibly matches TRBD1 or TRBD2 (6 bases each). The CDR3 sequence is 18 residues long. In germline, CDR1 is SGDLS, CDR2 YYNGEE. V lost 4 bases and J lost 7, with 27 bases in between. The CDR3 loop reads CASSTRTGTGGLGNEQFF. The CDR3 DNA reads TGTGCCAGCAGCACCCGTACCGGGACTGGGGGCCTCGGGAATGAGCAGTTCTTC.

This clone was seen once. The chain combines TRBV6-5 with TRBJ2-3; 10 bases fit TRBD2. Looked up from germline, CDR1 is MNHEY and CDR2 is SVGAGI. The ends lost 2 bases at V and 1 base at J; junction bases unmatched: 3. The CDR3 runs 16 residues. The CDR3 is CASSYTGTSGTDTQYF. The CDR3 DNA is TGTGCCAGCAGTTACACCGGGACTAGCGGCACAGATACGCAGTATTTT.

The rearrangement uses TRBV7-8 and TRBJ2-7; perhaps D is TRBD1 or TRBD2 (5 bases each). The CDR3 is made up of 14 amino acids. Trimming took off 4 bases at V and 4 bases at J, with 14 bases between the two ends. Germline values: CDR1 SGHVS, CDR2 FQNEAQ. The CDR3 region is CASSYIGTQYEQYF. CDR3 nucleotide sequence: TGTGCCAGCAGCTATATCGGGACCCAGTACGAGCAGTACTTC.

This chain uses TRBV7-9 with TRBJ1-3; D not certain. V lost 4 bases, J lost 7 bases, and 8 bases lay in between. CDR1 and CDR2 from the germline V gene are SEHNR and FQNEAQ (reference sequence). The CDR3 loop spans 12 amino acids. In DNA, the CDR3 is TGTGCCAGCAGCTCTTGGGCTAACACCATATATTTT. The encoded protein is CASSSWANTIYF. The complete variable domain, with remaining parts taken from reference TRBV7-9 and TRBJ1-3, reads DTGVSQNPRHKITKRGQNVTFRCDPISEHNRLYWYRQTLGQGPEFLTYFQNEAQLEKSRLLSDRFSAERPKGSFSTLEIQRTEQGDSAMYLCASSSWANTIYFGEGSWLTVV.

This chain links TRBV7-9 with TRBJ1-2; 9 nucleotides agree with TRBD1. Germline CDR1 and CDR2: SEHNR and FQNEAQ (reference sequence). V lost 3 bases, J lost 7 bases, and 9 bases stayed unmatched. This CDR3 has 15 residues. In DNA, the CDR3 is TGTGCCAGCAGCTTCCCGGGACAGGGTGGCGGTGGCTACACCTTC. Amino acid sequence: CASSFPGQGGGGYTF.

The gene calls are TRBV4-1 and TRBJ1-2; no firm D call. Germline V CDR1 and CDR2: MGHRA, YSYEKL. This CDR3 is built from 16 residues. The V and J ends lost 0 bases and 3 bases respectively, with 14 bases between them. CDR3 nucleotides: TGCGCCAGCAGCCAAGATCCGGGATTCCCCCACTATGGCTACACCTTC. It yields the protein CASSQDPGFPHYGYTF.

The gene calls are TRBV2 and TRBJ1-1; weak D call: TRBD1 (6 bases). Germline lookup yields CDR1 SNHLY and CDR2 FYNNEI. V lost 6 bases and J lost 1, with 12 bases in between. CDR3 length: 14 amino acids. This CDR3 is CASSSVTGNTEAFF. The CDR3 DNA sequence: TGTGCCAGCAGCTCTGTGACAGGGAACACTGAAGCTTTCTTT.

In the case of this clone: Since a much larger clone is just one base distant, this may be a read error. The gene calls are TRBV4-1 and TRBJ2-7; no definite D call. Deletions cut 0 bases from V and 2 bases from J, with 2 bases between. Germline loops: CDR1 MGHRA, CDR2 YSYEKL. The CDR3 totals 12 residues. The CDR3 protein is CASSQDTYEQYF. CDR3 sequence (DNA): TGCGCCAGCAGCCAAGACACCTACGAGCAGTACTTC.

This clone is a singleton in its sample. The rearrangement uses TRBV5-1 and TRBJ1-4; D may be TRBD1 (6 bases). The CDR3 has 15 amino acids. Trimming took off 4 bases at V and 6 bases at J, with 16 bases between the two ends. The germline gives CDR1 SGHRS, CDR2 YFSETQ. CDR3 amino acids: CASSLGPGAYEKLFF. Written as DNA, the CDR3 is TGCGCCAGCAGCCTCGGTCCAGGGGCTTATGAAAAACTGTTTTTT.

Only one count was recorded for this clone. A far larger clone is off by one base, so a read error is likely. Other DNA variants within this sample encode the same CDR3. The CDR3 nucleotides are TGCGCCAGTAGTATACTTACAGGCGAAGCTTTCTTT. Translating it yields CASSILTGEAFF. The V gene is TRBV19, the J gene TRBJ1-1; possible D gene TRBD1, 5 bases. Germline V CDR1 and CDR2: LNHDA, SQIVND (reference sequence). This CDR3 comprises 12 residues.

The chain employs TRBV5-4 and TRBJ2-7; a weak D match, TRBD2 (6 bases). V shed 0 bases and J shed 5 bases, with 12 bases lying between them. This CDR3 spans 14 amino acids. CDR1 is SGHNT, CDR2 YYREEE, per germline (reference sequence). The CDR3 sequence: CASSLEAGNHEQYF. The CDR3 DNA reads TGTGCCAGCAGCTTGGAGGCGGGGAACCACGAGCAGTACTTC.

The chain carries TRBV13 and TRBJ1-1, with D perhaps matching TRBD1 (6 bases). The CDR3 has 15 amino acids. The V end lost 1 base, the J end lost 7 bases, and 16 bases lay between the germline ends. CDR1 is PRHDT and CDR2 is FYEKMQ in the germline V gene (reference sequence). Here the CDR3 DNA reads TGTGCCAGCAGCTTAGCCCTAACAGGGTCCGGTGAAGCTTTCTTT. Encoded protein: CASSLALTGSGEAFF.

The chain combines TRBV5-1 with TRBJ2-7; maybe TRBD2 (6 bases). CDR1 SGHRS and CDR2 YFSETQ come from the germline V gene. With 3 bases removed from V and 3 bases from J, the gap between germline ends came to 13 bases. The CDR3 is 14 residues long. The CDR3 nucleotides are TGCGCCAGCAGCTGGACTGGGGGAGGCTACGAGCAGTACTTC. It specifies CASSWTGGGYEQYF. The variable domain in full, completed from reference TRBV5-1 and TRBJ2-7, reads KAGVTQTPRYLIKTRGQQVTLSCSPISGHRSVSWYQQTPGQGLQFLFEYFSETQRNKGNFPGRFSGRQFSNSRSEMNVSTLELGDSALYLCASSWTGGGYEQYFGPGTRLTVT.

This sequence joins TRBV30 and TRBJ1-1; D not resolved. V dropped 3 bases and J dropped 2 bases, with 10 bases sitting between them. CDR3 length equals 13 residues. CDR1 is GTSNPN, CDR2 SVGIG, per germline (reference sequence). The CDR3 coding sequence is TGTGCCTGGAGCACCGGGTATAACACTGAAGCTTTCTTT. Its translation is CAWSTGYNTEAFF.

This chain uses TRBV4-1 with TRBJ1-1; tentatively, D is TRBD1 (5 bases). Germline CDR1 is MGHRA and CDR2 is YSYEKL. The CDR3 sequence is 16 residues long. Trimming shortened V by 1 base and J by 0 bases, and 12 bases separated the two germline ends. The DNA for the CDR3 is TGCGCCAGCAGCCAAGGGGTGGGACTGATGAACACTGAAGCTTTCTTT. This gives the protein CASSQGVGLMNTEAFF.

The chain joins TRBV28 to TRBJ2-1; D is possibly TRBD1 or TRBD2 (6 bases each). The CDR3 contains 17 residues. The germline CDR1 and CDR2 sequences are MDHEN and SYDVKM. Trimming took 4 bases from V and 1 from J, leaving 17 bases between them. CDR3 nucleotide sequence: TGTGCCAGCAGTTCCGAGGAGGGACACCTATCCTACAATGAGCAGTTCTTC. Amino acid sequence: CASSSEEGHLSYNEQFF. Based on the CDR3 plus reference TRBV28 and TRBJ2-1, the full variable domain is DVKVTQSSRYLVKRTGEKVFLECVQDMDHENMFWYRQDPGLGLRLIYFSYDVKMKEKGDIPEGYSVSREKKERFSLILESASTNQTSMYLCASSSEEGHLSYNEQFFGPGTRLTVL.

As concerns this clone: The sample has other DNA sequences that encode this CDR3 too. The chain is built from TRBV6-5 and TRBJ2-4; 9 bases line up with TRBD1. The CDR3 totals 15 residues. Germline V gene data show CDR1 as MNHEY and CDR2 as SVGAGI. V lost 5 bases, J lost 3 bases, and 5 bases stayed unmatched. This CDR3 reads CASSRDREGKNIQYF. The CDR3 nucleotides read TGTGCCAGCAGTAGGGACAGGGAGGGCAAAAACATTCAGTACTTC.